The subject of this entry is one T cell receptor beta chain. Germline V gives CDR1 MGHRA, CDR2 YSYEKL. J was trimmed by 1 base and V by 2 bases; bases with no gene match: 9. The CDR3 totals 18 residues. TCRdb's table, derived via immunoSEQ multiplex PCR, lists solely in-frame clones and lacks some. The data show 140,000 to 150,000 clones, more than 80% seen once. These data are taken from a study of blood T cell repertoires in COVID-19. This chain uses TRBV4-1 with TRBJ2-5; 11 positions match TRBD2. The source of this sequence is an older woman with active COVID-19. Source material: peripheral blood. The chain's CDR3 is CASSQRGGTSGSQETQYF. The CDR3 DNA follows: TGCGCCAGCAGCCAACGAGGCGGGACTAGCGGTTCCCAAGAGACCCAGTACTTC.